This entry concerns a single T cell receptor (beta chain). Its specificity is unknown. Attachment of unique molecular identifiers was made to individual cDNA molecules. TCRdb called the 5' RACE reads again in MiXCR, with one record for every CDR3 protein. Of roughly 70,000 distinct CDR3 sequences listed, roughly an eighth are singletons. This specimen comes from a study of early T cells in non-severe SARS-CoV-2 infection. The overall study: Unsorted whole-blood RNA was sequenced in bulk, leaving chains unpaired.

Study findings and constraints: Anti-spike CD8 responses were favored in VDJdb matching, and private and CD4 specificities were missed.

The TCR comes from an adult who was a healthcare worker with PCR-confirmed SARS-CoV-2 infection or an uninfected control (not recorded which). Sequenced: whole blood.

The CDR3 loop reads CASSIGLNTGELFF. The DNA of the CDR3 is TGTGCCAGTAGTATCGGACTTAACACCGGGGAGCTGTTTTTT. The rearrangement uses TRBV19 and TRBJ2-2; the D gene is possibly TRBD2 (5 bases). V lost 3 bases and J lost 2, with 7 bases in between. This CDR3 is built from 14 residues. Germline CDR1 is LNHDA and CDR2 is SQIVND (reference sequence).